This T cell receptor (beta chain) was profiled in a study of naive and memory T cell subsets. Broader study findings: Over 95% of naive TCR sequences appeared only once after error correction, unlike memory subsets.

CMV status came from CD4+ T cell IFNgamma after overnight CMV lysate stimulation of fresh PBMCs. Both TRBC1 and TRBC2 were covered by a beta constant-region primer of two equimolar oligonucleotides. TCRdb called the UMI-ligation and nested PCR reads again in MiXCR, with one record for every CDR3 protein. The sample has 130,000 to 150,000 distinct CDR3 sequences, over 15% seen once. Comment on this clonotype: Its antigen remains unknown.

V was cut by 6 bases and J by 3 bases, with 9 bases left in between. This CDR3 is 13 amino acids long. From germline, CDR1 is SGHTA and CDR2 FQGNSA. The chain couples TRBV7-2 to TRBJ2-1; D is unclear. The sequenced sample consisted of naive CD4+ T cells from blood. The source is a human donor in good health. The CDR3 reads CASRDVGYNEQFF. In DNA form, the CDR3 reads TGTGCCAGCAGGGACGTGGGCTACAATGAGCAGTTCTTC.